This T cell receptor beta chain was found in a study of OX40 agonist ivuxolimab in advanced cancers. Background on the study: Ivuxolimab is an agonistic anti-OX40 (CD134) antibody, and patients were treated with it.

For this clone: Its antigen is still unknown.

The study's findings and limits: Researchers did not determine the expanded peripheral T cells' antigen specificity. At 0.1-3.0 mg/kg, partial responders had clonal expansion among the lowest observed. In the 0.1 to 3.0 mg/kg range, CD4+ and CD8+ blood T cells had expanded clonally by week 6.

Sequencing used immunoSEQ multiplex PCR; TCRdb keeps in-frame clones, though not all of them. Here the sample spans over 55,000 clones, 86% being singletons. Sequencing was performed on CD4+ or CD8+ T cells sorted from blood, taken in a trial of the OX40 agonist ivuxolimab. The clonotype was recovered from an adult with an advanced solid tumor such as melanoma, head and neck, liver or kidney cancer.

The CDR3 spells CARLAGARSPLHF. The CDR3, as DNA: TGTGCCCGCCTAGCAGGGGCTCGGTCACCCCTCCACTTT. V and J are TRBV4-2 and TRBJ1-6; the D gene is possibly TRBD1 (6 bases). Trimming removed 11 bases from V and 10 bases from J, with 18 bases in between. This CDR3 contains 13 residues. Per germline, CDR1 LGHNA and CDR2 YNFKEQ.